Below, 27 T cell receptor beta chains from the same sample are listed, as sequenced in a study of graft-versus-host responses after intestinal transplantation. The method was immunoSEQ multiplex PCR; TCRdb's version includes in-frame clones alone and lacks a portion of them. The sample comprises more than 25,000 clones, more than 90% of which are singletons, and roughly 0.8% rests with the top ten. This material consisted of PBMCs, taken nearly 31 days after intestinal transplant. These receptors originate from a human patient who received an intestinal transplant, so some T cells may come from the graft donor.

The chain combines TRBV27 with TRBJ2-3; unclear D gene. The CDR3 covers 14 residues. From germline, CDR1 is MNHEY and CDR2 SMNVEV (reference sequence). The V gene lost 3 bases and the J gene lost 0 bases, with 7 bases spanning the gap. The CDR3 here is CASSLGRSTDTQYF. CDR3 DNA sequence: TGTGCCAGCAGTTTGGGCAGAAGCACAGATACGCAGTATTTT.

The chain links TRBV27 to TRBJ2-7; possible D gene TRBD1, 6 bases. V was cut by 0 bases and J by 4 bases, with 13 bases left in between. The CDR3 length is 15 residues. The germline V gene has CDR1 MNHEY and CDR2 SMNVEV (reference sequence). The chain's CDR3 is CASSLSPQGKYEQYF. The DNA of the CDR3 is TGTGCCAGCAGTTTATCCCCGCAGGGGAAATACGAGCAGTACTTC.

The CDR3 loop reads CASKVASGAYEQYF. The CDR3 coding sequence is TGTGCCAGCAAGGTCGCTAGCGGGGCCTACGAGCAGTACTTC. The J gene is TRBJ2-7, the V gene TRBV27; TRBD2 matches 9 bases. The CDR3 has 14 amino acids. V lost 7 bases, J lost 2 bases, and 6 bases stayed unmatched. The germline CDR1 and CDR2 sequences are MNHEY and SMNVEV (reference sequence).

The V gene is TRBV5-1, the J gene TRBJ2-2; either TRBD1 or TRBD2 may supply D (5 bases each). The CDR3 consists of 11 residues. Germline values: CDR1 SGHRS, CDR2 YFSETQ. The V end was cut by 2 bases, the J end by 11 bases, with 7 bases between. The CDR3 sequence: CASSFRDELFF. Written as DNA, the CDR3 is TGCGCCAGCAGCTTCCGGGACGAGCTGTTTTTT.

This clone was detected only once. The chain employs TRBV27 and TRBJ1-1, with no clear D. The CDR3 runs 14 residues. Germline CDR1 reads MNHEY; CDR2 reads SMNVEV (reference sequence). V was cut by 0 bases and J by 2 bases, with 7 bases left in between. The CDR3 region has the DNA TGTGCCAGCAGTTTATCGGGGAGAAACACTGAAGCTTTCTTT. It specifies CASSLSGRNTEAFF.

The V and J genes are TRBV29-1 and TRBJ2-7; maybe TRBD1 (6 bases). Per germline, CDR1 SQVTM and CDR2 ANQGSEA. Trimming pared 4 bases from V and 3 bases from J, leaving 16 bases between. CDR3 length: 14 amino acids. CDR3: CSVVMGAILYEQYF. The CDR3 region has the DNA TGCAGCGTTGTTATGGGGGCCATCCTCTACGAGCAGTACTTC.

The V gene is TRBV19, the J gene TRBJ2-3, with D possibly called TRBD1 or TRBD2 (5 bases each). CDR3 length: 13 amino acids. Germline V lookup: CDR1 LNHDA, CDR2 SQIVND (reference sequence). V was trimmed by 3 bases and J by 3 bases, leaving 7 bases between them. CDR3 in amino acids: CASSMWGTDTQYF. CDR3 nucleotides: TGTGCCAGTAGTATGTGGGGGACAGATACGCAGTATTTT.

The chain joins TRBV6-6 to TRBJ1-6; D gene unclear. The germline CDR1 and CDR2 sequences are MNHNY and SVGAGI (reference sequence). The CDR3 covers 16 residues. V was trimmed by 0 bases and J by 2 bases, leaving 8 bases between them. The CDR3 coding sequence is TGTGCCAGCAGTTACTCGAGGGTGACCTATAATTCACCCCTCCACTTT. Translation gives CASSYSRVTYNSPLHF.

This clone came up a few times. This rearrangement joins TRBV2 to TRBJ2-5; D gene unclear. The V gene lost 5 bases and the J gene lost 7 bases, with 8 bases spanning the gap. From germline, CDR1 is SNHLY and CDR2 FYNNEI. The length of the CDR3 is 11 residues. As DNA, the CDR3 is TGTGCCAGCAGTCCCTTACGGACCCAGTACTTC. Translation gives CASSPLRTQYF.

The rearrangement uses TRBV19 and TRBJ1-2; D might be TRBD1 (6 bases). From germline, CDR1 is LNHDA and CDR2 SQIVND (reference sequence). The V end was cut by 7 bases, the J end by 4 bases, with 10 bases between. The CDR3 length is 12 residues. DNA of the CDR3: TGTGCCAGTATTGGGACAACCTATGGCTACACCTTC. Amino acids: CASIGTTYGYTF.

This clone was detected once. V usage is TRBV7-7 and J usage is TRBJ1-2, with 9 bases that match TRBD1. With V trimmed by 5 bases and J by 8 bases, 9 bases remained unmatched. Looked up from germline, CDR1 is SSHAT and CDR2 is FNYEAQ (reference sequence). CDR3 length: 14 residues. The CDR3 region has the DNA TGTGCCAGCAGCCCGGACAGGGGTACTAGGGGCTACACCTTC. Its protein product is CASSPDRGTRGYTF.

V is TRBV9 and J is TRBJ2-3; D not resolved. The CDR3 extends over 15 amino acids. Germline assignment: CDR1 SGDLS and CDR2 YYNGEE. Between the trimmed V and J ends, which lost 0 bases and 1 base, there was a span of 9 bases. Here the CDR3 reads CASSVGGTGTDTQYF. CDR3 in DNA: TGTGCCAGCAGCGTAGGGGGTACGGGCACAGATACGCAGTATTTT.

The CDR3: CAWSDGVNYGYTF. The CDR3, as DNA: TGTGCCTGGAGTGACGGGGTTAACTATGGCTACACCTTC. V is TRBV30 and J is TRBJ1-2; D is uncertain. The length of the CDR3 is 13 residues. Germline values: CDR1 GTSNPN, CDR2 SVGIG (reference sequence). Trimming shortened V by 1 base and J by 1 base, and 7 bases separated the two germline ends.

This chain connects TRBV28 to TRBJ1-5, with TRBD1 matching over 7 bases. Germline V gene lookup returns CDR1 MDHEN and CDR2 SYDVKM. The junction had 10 bases not matched to a gene; V was cut back by 5 bases and J by 9 bases. The CDR3 loop spans 14 amino acids. In nucleotides, the CDR3 is TGTGCCAGCAGTCCGGACAGGATGGGAAGGCCCCAGCATTTT. It specifies CASSPDRMGRPQHF.

The chain recombines TRBV6-5 with TRBJ1-1; 9 bases match TRBD1. The CDR3 is 15 residues long. The V gene end was trimmed by 6 bases and the J gene end by 5 bases; junction bases not matched to a gene: 10. Germline V gives CDR1 MNHEY, CDR2 SVGAGI. The CDR3 here is CASREDRGGRTEAFF. The CDR3 DNA follows: TGTGCCAGCAGGGAGGACAGGGGAGGTCGGACTGAAGCTTTCTTT.

This clone was counted once. The chain employs TRBV7-9 and TRBJ2-5; maybe TRBD1 (5 bases). Germline V gene lookup returns CDR1 SEHNR and CDR2 FQNEAQ (reference sequence). The V end lost 5 bases, the J end lost 5 bases, and 15 bases lay between the germline ends. The CDR3 is 14 amino acids. CDR3 DNA: TGTGCCAGCAGCCCCTCTGGGGCGAGGGAGACCCAGTACTTC. Residues: CASSPSGARETQYF.

The V gene is TRBV5-1, the J gene TRBJ2-7; D is unclear. This CDR3 comprises 13 residues. The V end lost 2 bases, the J end lost 5 bases, and 11 bases lay between the germline ends. CDR1 SGHRS and CDR2 YFSETQ come from the germline V gene. Written as DNA, the CDR3 is TGCGCCAGCAGCTTTAGGGTTCAAGACGAGCAGTACTTC. This sequence encodes CASSFRVQDEQYF.

This chain joins TRBV27 and TRBJ1-5, with TRBD1 matching over 7 bases. This CDR3 has 16 residues. V lost 1 base, J lost 2 bases, and 5 bases stayed unmatched. CDR1 is MNHEY, CDR2 SMNVEV, per germline (reference sequence). DNA of the CDR3: TGTGCCAGCAGTTTATGGGGGACAGCCCGCAATCAGCCCCAGCATTTT. Its protein is CASSLWGTARNQPQHF.

The CDR3 DNA reads as TGTGCCTGGATGCGGATCTTATCAGGCAATCAGCCCCAGCATTTT. It specifies CAWMRILSGNQPQHF. V and J are TRBV30 and TRBJ1-5, with unresolved D. Looked up from germline, CDR1 is GTSNPN and CDR2 is SVGIG (reference sequence). V lost 4 bases to trimming and J lost 2 bases, with 15 bases between them. The CDR3 covers 15 residues.

V usage is TRBV4-1 and J usage is TRBJ1-4, with D possibly TRBD1 on 5 matching bases. The CDR3 has 13 residues. The V gene lost 1 base and the J gene lost 11 bases, with 11 bases spanning the gap. The germline gives CDR1 MGHRA, CDR2 YSYEKL. The CDR3 bases are TGCGCCAGCAGCCAAGTGATCGAGGGGAAACTGTTTTTT. Translated: CASSQVIEGKLFF.

The rearrangement links TRBV2 to TRBJ2-3; D is possibly TRBD1 (6 bases). The CDR3 totals 15 residues. V shed 1 base and J shed 0 bases, with 8 bases lying between them. Germline V lookup: CDR1 SNHLY, CDR2 FYNNEI. CDR3 sequence: CASSEGTASTDTQYF. The CDR3 DNA reads TGTGCCAGCAGTGAAGGGACAGCTAGCACAGATACGCAGTATTTT.

J is TRBJ1-6 and V is TRBV25-1, with unresolved D. This CDR3 is built from 14 residues. Germline assignment: CDR1 MGHDK and CDR2 SYGVNS. The germline V and J ends were trimmed by 4 bases and 8 bases, with 12 bases remaining between them. For the CDR3, the DNA is TGTGCCAGCAGTGGGGCGGGAGTTCATTCACCCCTCCACTTT. Encoded protein: CASSGAGVHSPLHF.

V is TRBV19 and J is TRBJ2-7, with 9 bases identical to TRBD1. Germline trimming cut 6 bases from V and 1 base from J; bases unmatched to any gene: 4. Germline V CDR1 and CDR2: LNHDA, SQIVND (reference sequence). This CDR3 contains 14 residues. The CDR3 bases are TGTGCCAGTAGCCCCGGGACAGGGTCCTACGAGCAGTACTTC. Protein sequence: CASSPGTGSYEQYF.

This chain links TRBV30 with TRBJ1-4, with TRBD1 matching 9 bases. J gave up 8 bases and V 3 bases, and 7 bases lay outside the gene matches. Germline V gives CDR1 GTSNPN, CDR2 SVGIG (reference sequence). The CDR3 covers 14 residues. CDR3 DNA: TGTGCCTGGAGCTTGGGGACAGGGAAGGAAAAACTGTTTTTT. Amino acid sequence: CAWSLGTGKEKLFF. Combining the CDR3 with reference TRBV30 and TRBJ1-4 gives the whole variable domain SQTIHQWPATLVQPVGSPLSLECTVEGTSNPNLYWYRQAAGRGLQLLFYSVGIGQISSEVPQNLSASRPQDRQFILSSKKLLLSDSGFYLCAWSLGTGKEKLFFGSGTQLSVL.

This clone has only one observation. This rearrangement joins TRBV2 to TRBJ2-7, with TRBD1 identical over 10 bases. The V gene's germline CDR1 is SNHLY and CDR2 FYNNEI. The CDR3 runs 14 residues. V lost 6 bases and J lost 2; bases outside the gene matches: 4. The CDR3 DNA reads TGTGCCAGCAGAGGGACAGGGGACGCCTACGAGCAGTACTTC. Its protein is CASRGTGDAYEQYF.

This rearrangement joins TRBV27 to TRBJ2-7, with D possibly TRBD2 on 5 matching bases. The CDR3 loop spans 16 amino acids. Trimming cost V 5 bases and J 0 bases, with 17 bases left between them. Germline V gives CDR1 MNHEY, CDR2 SMNVEV (reference sequence). CDR3 nucleotide sequence: TGTGCCAGCAGTAGTCACTCTCTGGAGGACTCCTACGAGCAGTACTTC. It yields the protein CASSSHSLEDSYEQYF.

The chain carries TRBV10-2 and TRBJ1-1; maybe TRBD1 (5 bases). The CDR3 runs to 14 residues. V dropped 6 bases and J dropped 0 bases, with 11 bases sitting between them. Per the germline V gene, CDR1 is WSHSY and CDR2 is SAAADI. In DNA form, the CDR3 reads TGCGCCAGCAGCCTGACAGAAATGAACACTGAAGCTTTCTTT. The encoded protein is CASSLTEMNTEAFF.